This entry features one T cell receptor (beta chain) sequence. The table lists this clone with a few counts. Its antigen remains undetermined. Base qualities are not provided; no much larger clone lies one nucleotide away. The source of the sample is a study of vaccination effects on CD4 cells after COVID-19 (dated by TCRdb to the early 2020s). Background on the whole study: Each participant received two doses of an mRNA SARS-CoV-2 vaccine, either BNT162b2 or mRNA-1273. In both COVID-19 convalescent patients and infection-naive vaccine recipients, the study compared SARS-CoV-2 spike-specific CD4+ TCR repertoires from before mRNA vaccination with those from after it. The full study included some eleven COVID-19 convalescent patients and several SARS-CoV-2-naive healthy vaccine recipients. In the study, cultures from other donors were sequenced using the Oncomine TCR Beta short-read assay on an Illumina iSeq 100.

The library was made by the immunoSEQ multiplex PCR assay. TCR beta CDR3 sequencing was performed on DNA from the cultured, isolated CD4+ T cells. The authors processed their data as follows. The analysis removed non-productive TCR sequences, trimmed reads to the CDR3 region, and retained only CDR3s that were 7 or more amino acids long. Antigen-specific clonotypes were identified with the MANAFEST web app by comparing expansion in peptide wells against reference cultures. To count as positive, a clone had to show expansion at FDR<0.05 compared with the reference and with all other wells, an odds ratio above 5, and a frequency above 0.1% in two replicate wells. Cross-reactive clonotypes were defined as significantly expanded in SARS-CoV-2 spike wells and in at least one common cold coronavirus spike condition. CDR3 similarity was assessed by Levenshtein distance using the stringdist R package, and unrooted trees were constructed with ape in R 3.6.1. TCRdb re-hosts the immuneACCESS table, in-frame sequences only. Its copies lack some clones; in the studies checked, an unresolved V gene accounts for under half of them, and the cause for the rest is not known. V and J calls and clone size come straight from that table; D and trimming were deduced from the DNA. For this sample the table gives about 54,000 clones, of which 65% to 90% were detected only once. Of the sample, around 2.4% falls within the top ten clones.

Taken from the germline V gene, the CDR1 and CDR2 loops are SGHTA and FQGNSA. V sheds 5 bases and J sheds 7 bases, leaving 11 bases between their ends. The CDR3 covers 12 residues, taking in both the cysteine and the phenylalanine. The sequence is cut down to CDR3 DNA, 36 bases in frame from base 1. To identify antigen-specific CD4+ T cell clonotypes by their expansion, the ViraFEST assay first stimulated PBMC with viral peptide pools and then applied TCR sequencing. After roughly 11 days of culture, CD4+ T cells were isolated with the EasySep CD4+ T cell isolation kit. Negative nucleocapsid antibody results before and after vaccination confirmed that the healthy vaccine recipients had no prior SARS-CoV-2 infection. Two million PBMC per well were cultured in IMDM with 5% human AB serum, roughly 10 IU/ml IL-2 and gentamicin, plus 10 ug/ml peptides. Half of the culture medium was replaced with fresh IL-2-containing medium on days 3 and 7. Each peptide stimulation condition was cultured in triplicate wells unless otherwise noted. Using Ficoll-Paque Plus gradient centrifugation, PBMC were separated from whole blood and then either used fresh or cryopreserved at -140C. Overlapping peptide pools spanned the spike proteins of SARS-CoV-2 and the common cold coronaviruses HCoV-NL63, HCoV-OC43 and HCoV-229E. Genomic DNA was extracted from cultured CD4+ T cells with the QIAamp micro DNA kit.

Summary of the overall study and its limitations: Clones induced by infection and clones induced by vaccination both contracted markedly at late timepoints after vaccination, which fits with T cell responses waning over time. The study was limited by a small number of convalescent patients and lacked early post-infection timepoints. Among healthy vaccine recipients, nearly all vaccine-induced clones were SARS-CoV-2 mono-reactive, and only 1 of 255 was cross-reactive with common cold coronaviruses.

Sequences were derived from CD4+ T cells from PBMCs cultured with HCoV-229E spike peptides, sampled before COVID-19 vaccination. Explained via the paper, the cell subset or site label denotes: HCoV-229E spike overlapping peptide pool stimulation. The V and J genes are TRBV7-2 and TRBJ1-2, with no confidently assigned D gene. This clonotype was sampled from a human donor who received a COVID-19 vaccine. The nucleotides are TGTGCCAGCAGCGACCACTGGGGTGGCTACACCTTC. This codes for CASSDHWGGYTF.